This TCR beta chain stems from a study of blood T cell repertoires in COVID-19. CDR1 and CDR2 (germline): LNHDA, SQIVND (reference sequence). The CDR3 consists of 14 residues. With V trimmed by 5 bases and J by 1 base, 4 bases remained unmatched. Using immunoSEQ multiplex PCR, the repertoire was profiled, and TCRdb retains in-frame clones only, with some absent. The sample yields over 150,000 clones, roughly 84% seen once. Seattle patients were enrolled while actively infected and followed longitudinally. The receptor comes from a woman aged 35 to 49 with COVID-19, enrolled during active disease. This chain connects TRBV19 to TRBJ2-7; 8 bases align to TRBD1. The sequencing input was peripheral blood. CDR3 coding DNA: TGTGCCAGTAGTGCGACAGGGGCGTCCTACGAGCAGTACTTC. This encodes CASSATGASYEQYF.